These 5 T cell receptor beta chains were sequenced from one sample in a study of cytomegalovirus exposure and HLA in healthy donors. A multiplex PCR was run with 60 Vbeta primers and 13 Jbeta primers. TCRdb's copy holds only in-frame clones and misses some; the assay was immunoSEQ multiplex PCR. This sample has about 52,000 clones; 72% occur once, and the top ten carry around 9.1%. The sequenced sample was PBMCs. These receptors were collected from a woman between 45 and 60 years old in good health and CMV-seronegative.

This rearrangement joins TRBV11-2 to TRBJ2-7; D is uncertain. This CDR3 has 13 amino acids. Germline V CDR1 and CDR2: SGHAT, FQNNGV. The V gene lost 3 bases and the J gene lost 7 bases, with 13 bases spanning the gap. The CDR3 bases are TGTGCCAGCAGCTTCGGAGCTGATTTGGAGCAGTACTTC. This sequence encodes CASSFGADLEQYF.

The chain has TRBV28 and TRBJ2-1; 8 nucleotides agree with TRBD2. The V and J ends lost 10 bases and 7 bases, in that order; junction bases with no gene match: 12. Per the germline V gene, CDR1 is MDHEN and CDR2 is SYDVKM. The CDR3 sequence is 14 residues long. The CDR3 region is CATQSGSLDNEQFF. Here the CDR3 DNA reads TGTGCCACCCAGAGCGGGAGTCTAGATAATGAGCAGTTCTTC.

V usage is TRBV6-4 and J usage is TRBJ2-7; 8 bases line up with TRBD2. The CDR3 is 12 amino acids. Unmatched junction bases numbered 2, after V lost 6 bases and J lost 4 bases. CDR1 MRHNA and CDR2 SNTAGT come from the germline V gene. CDR3 coding DNA: TGTGCCAGCAGGACTAGCGCATACGAGCAGTACTTC. It encodes CASRTSAYEQYF.

In its sample, this clone was seen once. The genes are TRBV28 and TRBJ1-2, with TRBD1 matching over 7 bases. Germline CDR1 and CDR2: MDHEN and SYDVKM. The CDR3 is made up of 13 amino acids. The trim removed 6 bases at V and 4 bases at J, leaving 5 bases unmatched. CDR3 residues: CASSPGGTYGYTF. CDR3 nucleotides: TGTGCCAGCAGCCCAGGGGGTACCTATGGCTACACCTTC.

The gene calls are TRBV30 and TRBJ1-1; 7 bases fit TRBD1. V lost 3 bases, J lost 10 bases, and 8 bases stayed unmatched. This CDR3 has 12 amino acids. Germline loops: CDR1 GTSNPN, CDR2 SVGIG (reference sequence). CDR3 in amino acids: CAWSTTGTVAFF. DNA of the CDR3: TGTGCCTGGAGCACCACCGGGACAGTAGCTTTCTTT.